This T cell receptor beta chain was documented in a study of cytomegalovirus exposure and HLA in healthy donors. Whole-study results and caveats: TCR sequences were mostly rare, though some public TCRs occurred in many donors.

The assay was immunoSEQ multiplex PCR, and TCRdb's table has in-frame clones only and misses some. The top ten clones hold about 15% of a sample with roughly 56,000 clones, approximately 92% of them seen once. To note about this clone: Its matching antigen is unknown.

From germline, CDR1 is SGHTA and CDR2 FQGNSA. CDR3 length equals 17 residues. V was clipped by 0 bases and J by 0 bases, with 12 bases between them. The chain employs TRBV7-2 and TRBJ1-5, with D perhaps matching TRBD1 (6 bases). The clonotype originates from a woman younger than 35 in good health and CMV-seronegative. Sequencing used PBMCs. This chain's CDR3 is CASSLALMTGSNQPQHF. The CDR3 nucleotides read TGTGCCAGCAGCTTAGCCCTCATGACAGGTAGCAATCAGCCCCAGCATTTT.